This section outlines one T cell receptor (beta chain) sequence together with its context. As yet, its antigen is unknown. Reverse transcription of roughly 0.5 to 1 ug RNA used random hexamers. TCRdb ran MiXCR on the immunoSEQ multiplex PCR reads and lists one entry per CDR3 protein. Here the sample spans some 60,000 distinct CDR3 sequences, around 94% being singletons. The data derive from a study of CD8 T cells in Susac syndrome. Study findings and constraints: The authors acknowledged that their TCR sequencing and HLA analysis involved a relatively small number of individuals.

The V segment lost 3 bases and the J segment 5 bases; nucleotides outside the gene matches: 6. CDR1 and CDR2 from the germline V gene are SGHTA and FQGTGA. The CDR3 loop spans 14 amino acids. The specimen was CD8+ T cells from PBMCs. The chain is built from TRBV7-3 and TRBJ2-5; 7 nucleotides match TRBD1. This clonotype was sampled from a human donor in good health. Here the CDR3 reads CASSLTGPQETQYF. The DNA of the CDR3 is TGTGCCAGCAGCTTGACAGGGCCCCAGGAGACCCAGTACTTC.